The 3 T cell receptor beta chains listed next were all sequenced from one sample in a study of shared clonotypes between healthy human individuals. Here immunoSEQ multiplex PCR was the method, and the copy in TCRdb shows in-frame clones only, minus some. The table lists about 1.9 million clones, roughly 93% of them singletons. Naive CD8 cells lacked CD45RO and underwent positive selection for CCR7, leaving out terminally differentiated effector memory CD45RA+ cells. Sequenced: naive CD8+ T cells from PBMCs. Source of these receptors: a man between 18 and 35 years old in good health. Some clones in this sample may be carry-over from other donors' samples.

This chain connects TRBV2 to TRBJ2-3; 10 bases fit TRBD2. Germline V gene sequence: CDR1 SNHLY, CDR2 FYNNEI. Trimming removed 6 bases from V and 7 bases from J; junction bases left unmatched: 13. The CDR3 has 16 residues. The CDR3 DNA follows: TGTGCCAGCAGGAGGGGGGGGACTAGCGACAAAAATACGCAGTATTTT. Amino acids: CASRRGGTSDKNTQYF.

The rearrangement joins TRBV5-4 to TRBJ2-2; D gene uncertain. Trimming left V 5 bases short and J 2 bases short, with 13 bases between. This CDR3 is 15 amino acids long. The V gene's germline CDR1 is SGHNT and CDR2 YYREEE (reference sequence). CDR3 amino acids: CASSLGLENTGELFF. Written as DNA, the CDR3 is TGTGCCAGCAGTCTTGGGCTGGAAAACACCGGGGAGCTGTTTTTT.

The chain carries TRBV5-5 and TRBJ2-3, with TRBD2 matching over 7 bases. This CDR3 region has 15 residues. V lost 4 bases and J lost 4; bases outside the gene matches: 9. Germline CDR1 reads SGHKS; CDR2 reads YYEKEE (reference sequence). Written as DNA, the CDR3 is TGTGCCAGCAGCCCCGTGGCGGGAGTCCCAGATACGCAGTATTTT. This translates into CASSPVAGVPDTQYF.